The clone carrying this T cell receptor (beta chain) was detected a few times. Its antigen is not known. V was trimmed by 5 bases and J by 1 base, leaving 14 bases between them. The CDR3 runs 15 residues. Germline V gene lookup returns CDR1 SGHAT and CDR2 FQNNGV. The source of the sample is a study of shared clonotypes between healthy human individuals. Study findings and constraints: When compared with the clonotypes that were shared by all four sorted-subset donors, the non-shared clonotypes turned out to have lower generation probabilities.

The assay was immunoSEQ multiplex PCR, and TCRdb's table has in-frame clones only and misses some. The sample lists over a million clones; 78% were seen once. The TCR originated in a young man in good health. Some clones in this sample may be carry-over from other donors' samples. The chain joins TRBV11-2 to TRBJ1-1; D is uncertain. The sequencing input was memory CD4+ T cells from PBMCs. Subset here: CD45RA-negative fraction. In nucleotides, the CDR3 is TGTGCCAGCAGCCGGGTACAGCGAAAGAACACTGAAGCTTTCTTT. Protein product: CASSRVQRKNTEAFF.